This T cell receptor beta chain is from a study of cytomegalovirus exposure and HLA in healthy donors. Study outcomes and limitations: Later on, a genetic analysis was performed. It linked a missense variant in DCLRE1C with V- and J-gene trimming of TCR beta. Later on, an analysis tied 18,000 or so TCR beta sequences to HLA alleles at 0.05 false discovery rate.

This clone was observed a single time. Its antigen is not known. With 60 Vbeta and 13 Jbeta primers, the PCR was carried out. TCRdb keeps only in-frame clones here, not all; method: immunoSEQ multiplex PCR. The repertoire has 100,000 to 150,000 clones, around 81% of them found once; the top ten carry 0.6% to 0.7%. The sequence derives from a man aged 18 to 35 in good health and CMV-seronegative. Sample: PBMCs.

CDR3 bases: TGTGCCAGCAGTCCCTGGGGCGGCGAGCAGTACTTC. It yields the protein CASSPWGGEQYF. The V call is TRBV28, the J call TRBJ2-7, with D possibly TRBD1 on 5 matching bases. The CDR3 covers 12 residues. Trimming shortened V by 5 bases and J by 6 bases, and 11 bases separated the two germline ends. Germline V lookup: CDR1 MDHEN, CDR2 SYDVKM.